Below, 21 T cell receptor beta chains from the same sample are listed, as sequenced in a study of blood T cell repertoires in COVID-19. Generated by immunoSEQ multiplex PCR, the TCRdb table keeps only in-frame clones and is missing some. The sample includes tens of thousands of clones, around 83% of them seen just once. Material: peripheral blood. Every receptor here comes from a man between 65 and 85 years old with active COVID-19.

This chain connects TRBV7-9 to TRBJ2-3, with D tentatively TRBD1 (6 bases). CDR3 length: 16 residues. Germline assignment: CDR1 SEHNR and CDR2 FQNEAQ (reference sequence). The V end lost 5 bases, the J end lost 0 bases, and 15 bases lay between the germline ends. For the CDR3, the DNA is TGTGCCAGCAGCCCCGGACAGTACCTAAGCACAGATACGCAGTATTTT. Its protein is CASSPGQYLSTDTQYF.

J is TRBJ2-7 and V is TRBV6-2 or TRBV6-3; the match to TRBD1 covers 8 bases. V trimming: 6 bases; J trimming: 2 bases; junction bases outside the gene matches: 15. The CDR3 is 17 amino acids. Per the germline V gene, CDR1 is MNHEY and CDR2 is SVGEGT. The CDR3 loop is CASSLRSGGQVTYEQYF. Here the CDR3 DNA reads TGTGCCAGCAGCCTCAGGTCCGGGGGACAGGTGACCTACGAGCAGTACTTC.

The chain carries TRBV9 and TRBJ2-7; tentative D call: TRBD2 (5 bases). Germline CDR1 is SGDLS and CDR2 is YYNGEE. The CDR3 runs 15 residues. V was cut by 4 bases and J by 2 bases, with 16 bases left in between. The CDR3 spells CASSPHQRATYEQYF. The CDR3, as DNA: TGTGCCAGCAGCCCCCACCAGAGGGCAACCTACGAGCAGTACTTC.

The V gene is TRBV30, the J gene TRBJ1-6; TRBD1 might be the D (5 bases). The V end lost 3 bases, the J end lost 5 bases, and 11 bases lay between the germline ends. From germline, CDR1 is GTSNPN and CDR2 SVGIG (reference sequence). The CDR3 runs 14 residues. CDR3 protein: CAWSPGGDNSPLHF. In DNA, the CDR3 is TGTGCCTGGAGCCCGGGGGGGGATAATTCACCCCTCCACTTT.

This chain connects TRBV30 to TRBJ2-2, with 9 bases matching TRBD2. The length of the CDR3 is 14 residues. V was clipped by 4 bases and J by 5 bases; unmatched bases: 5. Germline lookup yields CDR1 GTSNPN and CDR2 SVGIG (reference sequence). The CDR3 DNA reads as TGTGCCTGGACGGGCGGGAGGGGTACCGGGGAGCTGTTTTTT. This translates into CAWTGGRGTGELFF.

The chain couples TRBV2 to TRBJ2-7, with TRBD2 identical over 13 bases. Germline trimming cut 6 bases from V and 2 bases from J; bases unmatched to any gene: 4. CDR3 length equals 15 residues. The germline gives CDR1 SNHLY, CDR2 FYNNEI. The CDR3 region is CASRTTSGRAYEQYF. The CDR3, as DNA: TGTGCCAGCAGAACCACTAGCGGGAGGGCCTACGAGCAGTACTTC.

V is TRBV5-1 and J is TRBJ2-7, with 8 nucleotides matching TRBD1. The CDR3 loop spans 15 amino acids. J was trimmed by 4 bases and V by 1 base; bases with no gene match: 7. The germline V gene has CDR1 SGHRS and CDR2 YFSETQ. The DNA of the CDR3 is TGCGCCAGCAGCTTGTGGGGGACAGGTTCGTACGAGCAGTACTTC. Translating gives CASSLWGTGSYEQYF.

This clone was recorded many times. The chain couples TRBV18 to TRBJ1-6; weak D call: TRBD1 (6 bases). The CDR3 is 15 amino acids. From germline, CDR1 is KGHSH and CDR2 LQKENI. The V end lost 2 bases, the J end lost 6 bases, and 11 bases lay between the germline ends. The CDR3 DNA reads TGTGCCAGCTCACCAGGGGGCTCCGGTAATTCACCCCTCCACTTT. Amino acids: CASSPGGSGNSPLHF.

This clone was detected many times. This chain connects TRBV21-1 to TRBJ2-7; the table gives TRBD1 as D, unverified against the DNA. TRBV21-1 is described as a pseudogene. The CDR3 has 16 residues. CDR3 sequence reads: CASSKVLSDSSYEQYF. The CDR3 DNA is TGTGCCAGCAGCAAAGTTTTGTCGGACAGTTCCTACGAGCAGTACTTC.

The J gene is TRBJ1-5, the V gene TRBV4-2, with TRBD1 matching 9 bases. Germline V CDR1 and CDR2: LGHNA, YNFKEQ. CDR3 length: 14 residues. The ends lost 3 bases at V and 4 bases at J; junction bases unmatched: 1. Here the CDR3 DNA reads TGTGCCAGCAGCCACGGGACAGGGAATCAGCCCCAGCATTTT. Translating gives CASSHGTGNQPQHF.

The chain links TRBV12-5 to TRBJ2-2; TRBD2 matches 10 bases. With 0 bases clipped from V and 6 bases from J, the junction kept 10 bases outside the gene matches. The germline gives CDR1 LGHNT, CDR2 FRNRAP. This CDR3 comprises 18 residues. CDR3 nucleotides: TGTGCTAGTGGTTTGGTACGGGAGCGGGAGGGCCCTCCCGGGGAGCTGTTTTTT. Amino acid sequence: CASGLVREREGPPGELFF.

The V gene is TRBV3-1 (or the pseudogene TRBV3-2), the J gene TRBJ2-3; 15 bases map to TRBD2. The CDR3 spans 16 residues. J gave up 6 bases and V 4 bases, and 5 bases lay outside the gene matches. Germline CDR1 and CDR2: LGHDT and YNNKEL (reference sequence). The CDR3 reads CASSPGTSGRMDTQYF. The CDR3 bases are TGTGCCAGCAGCCCCGGGACTAGCGGGAGGATGGATACGCAGTATTTT.

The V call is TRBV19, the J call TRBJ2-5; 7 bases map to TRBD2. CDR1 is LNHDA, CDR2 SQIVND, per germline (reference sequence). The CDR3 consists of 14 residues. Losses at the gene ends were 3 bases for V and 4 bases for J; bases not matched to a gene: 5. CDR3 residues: CASSMAGAGETQYF. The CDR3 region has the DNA TGTGCCAGTAGTATGGCGGGAGCGGGAGAGACCCAGTACTTC. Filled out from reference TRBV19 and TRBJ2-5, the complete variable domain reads DGGITQSPKYLFRKEGQNVTLSCEQNLNHDAMYWYRQDPGQGLRLIYYSQIVNDFQKGDIAEGYSVSREKKESFPLTVTSAQKNPTAFYLCASSMAGAGETQYFGPGTRLLVL.

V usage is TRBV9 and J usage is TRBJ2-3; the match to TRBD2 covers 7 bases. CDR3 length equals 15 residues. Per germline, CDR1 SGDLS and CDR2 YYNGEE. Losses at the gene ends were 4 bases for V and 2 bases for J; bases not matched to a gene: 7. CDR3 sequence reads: CASSPSGTYTDTQYF. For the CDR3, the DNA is TGTGCCAGCAGCCCGAGCGGGACCTACACAGATACGCAGTATTTT. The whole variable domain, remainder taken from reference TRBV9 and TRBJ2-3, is DSGVTQTPKHLITATGQRVTLRCSPRSGDLSVYWYQQSLDQGLQFLIQYYNGEERAKGNILERFSAQQFPDLHSELNLSSLELGDSALYFCASSPSGTYTDTQYFGPGTRLTVL.

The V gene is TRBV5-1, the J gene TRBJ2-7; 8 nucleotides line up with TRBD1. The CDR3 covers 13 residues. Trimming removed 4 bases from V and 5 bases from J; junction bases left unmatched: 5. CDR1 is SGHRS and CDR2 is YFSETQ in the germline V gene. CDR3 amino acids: CASSKGQGDEQYF. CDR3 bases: TGCGCCAGCAGCAAAGGACAGGGTGACGAGCAGTACTTC.

This chain's CDR3 is CASSPVRGRANYGYTF. CDR3 DNA: TGTGCCAGCAGCCCCGTCAGGGGAAGAGCTAACTATGGCTACACCTTC. The chain links TRBV11-2 to TRBJ1-2; D perhaps matches TRBD1 (6 bases). The CDR3 contains 16 residues. V was trimmed by 5 bases and J by 0 bases, leaving 16 bases between them. Germline V CDR1 and CDR2: SGHAT, FQNNGV.

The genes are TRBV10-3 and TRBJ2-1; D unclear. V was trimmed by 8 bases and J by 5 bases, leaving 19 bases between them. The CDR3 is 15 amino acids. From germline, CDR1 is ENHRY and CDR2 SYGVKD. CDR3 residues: CAISPARQGNNEQFF. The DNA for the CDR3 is TGTGCCATCTCCCCGGCGCGGCAAGGCAACAATGAGCAGTTCTTC.

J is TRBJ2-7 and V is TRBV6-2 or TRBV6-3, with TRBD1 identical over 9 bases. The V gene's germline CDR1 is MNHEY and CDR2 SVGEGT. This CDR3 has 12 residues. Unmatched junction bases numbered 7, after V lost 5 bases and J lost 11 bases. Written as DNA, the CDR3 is TGTGCCAGCAGTCGACAGGGGGAAAAGGAGTACTTC. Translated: CASSRQGEKEYF.

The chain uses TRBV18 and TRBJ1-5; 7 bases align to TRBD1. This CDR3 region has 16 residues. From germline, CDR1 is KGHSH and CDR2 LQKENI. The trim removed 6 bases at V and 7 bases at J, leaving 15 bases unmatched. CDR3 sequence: CASSLSDRAPSQPQHF. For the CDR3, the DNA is TGTGCCAGCTCGCTCTCTGACAGGGCCCCCAGCCAGCCCCAGCATTTT.

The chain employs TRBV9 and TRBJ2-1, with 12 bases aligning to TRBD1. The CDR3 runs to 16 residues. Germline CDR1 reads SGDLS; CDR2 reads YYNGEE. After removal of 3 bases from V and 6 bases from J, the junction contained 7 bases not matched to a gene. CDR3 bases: TGTGCCAGCAGCGAGAGGGACAGGGGGCTGGGCAATGAGCAGTTCTTC. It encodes CASSERDRGLGNEQFF.

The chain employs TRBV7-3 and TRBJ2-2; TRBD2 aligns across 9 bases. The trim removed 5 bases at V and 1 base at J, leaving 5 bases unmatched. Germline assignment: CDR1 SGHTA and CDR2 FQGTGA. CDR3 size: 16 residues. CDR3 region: CASSPSGGRNTGELFF. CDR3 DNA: TGTGCCAGCAGCCCAAGCGGGGGGCGGAACACCGGGGAGCTGTTTTTT.